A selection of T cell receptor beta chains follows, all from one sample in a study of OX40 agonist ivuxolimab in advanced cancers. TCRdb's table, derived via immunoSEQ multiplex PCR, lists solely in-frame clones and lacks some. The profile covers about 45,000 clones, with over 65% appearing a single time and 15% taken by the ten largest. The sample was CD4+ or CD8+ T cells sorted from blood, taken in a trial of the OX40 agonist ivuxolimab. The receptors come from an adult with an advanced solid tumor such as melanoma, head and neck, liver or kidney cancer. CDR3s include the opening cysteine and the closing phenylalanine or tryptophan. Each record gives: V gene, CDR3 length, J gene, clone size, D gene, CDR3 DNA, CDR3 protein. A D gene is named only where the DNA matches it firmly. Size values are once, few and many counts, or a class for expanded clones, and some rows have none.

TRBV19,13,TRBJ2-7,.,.,TGTGCCAGTAGTCCCACGGAGGGATACGAGCAGTACTTC,CASSPTEGYEQYF
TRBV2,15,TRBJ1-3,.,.,TGTGCCAGCAGTCGGACGGGGAGGGTTGGAAACACCATATATTTT,CASSRTGRVGNTIYF
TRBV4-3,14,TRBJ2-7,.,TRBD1,TGCGCCAGCAGCCTGGACAGGGGCCATTACGAGCAGTACTTC,CASSLDRGHYEQYF
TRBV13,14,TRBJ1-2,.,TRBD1,TGTGCCAGCAGCTTAACAGGGGGCGCTTATGGCTACACCTTC,CASSLTGGAYGYTF
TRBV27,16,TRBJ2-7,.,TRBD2,TGTGCCAGCAGTCCATACCTCCGGGAGGGGGTCAACGAGCAGTACTTC,CASSPYLREGVNEQYF
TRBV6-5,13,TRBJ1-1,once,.,TGTGCCAGCAGTCTCTTAGATGGGCAGGGGGCTTTCTTT,CASSLLDGQGAFF
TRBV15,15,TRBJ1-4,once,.,TGTGCCACCAGCAGTCAGATCCCAACTAATGAAAAACTGTTTTTT,CATSSQIPTNEKLFF
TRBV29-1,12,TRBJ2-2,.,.,TGCAGCGTTGAAGATCTGGCCGGGGAGCTGTTTTTT,CSVEDLAGELFF
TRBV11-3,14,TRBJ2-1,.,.,TGTGCCAGCAGCTTAGTGAGTAGGACCAATGAGCAGTTCTTC,CASSLVSRTNEQFF
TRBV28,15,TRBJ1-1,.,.,TGTGCCAGCAGTTGGCAGGGGCGTAGAAACACTGAAGCTTTCTTT,CASSWQGRRNTEAFF
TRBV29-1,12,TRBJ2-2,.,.,TGCAGCGTAACGCCGGGGACCGGGGAGCTGTTTTTT,CSVTPGTGELFF
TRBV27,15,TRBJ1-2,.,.,TGTGCCAGCAGTCCCTTCGGGGGGCGCGAGGGTGGCTACACCTTC,CASSPFGGREGGYTF